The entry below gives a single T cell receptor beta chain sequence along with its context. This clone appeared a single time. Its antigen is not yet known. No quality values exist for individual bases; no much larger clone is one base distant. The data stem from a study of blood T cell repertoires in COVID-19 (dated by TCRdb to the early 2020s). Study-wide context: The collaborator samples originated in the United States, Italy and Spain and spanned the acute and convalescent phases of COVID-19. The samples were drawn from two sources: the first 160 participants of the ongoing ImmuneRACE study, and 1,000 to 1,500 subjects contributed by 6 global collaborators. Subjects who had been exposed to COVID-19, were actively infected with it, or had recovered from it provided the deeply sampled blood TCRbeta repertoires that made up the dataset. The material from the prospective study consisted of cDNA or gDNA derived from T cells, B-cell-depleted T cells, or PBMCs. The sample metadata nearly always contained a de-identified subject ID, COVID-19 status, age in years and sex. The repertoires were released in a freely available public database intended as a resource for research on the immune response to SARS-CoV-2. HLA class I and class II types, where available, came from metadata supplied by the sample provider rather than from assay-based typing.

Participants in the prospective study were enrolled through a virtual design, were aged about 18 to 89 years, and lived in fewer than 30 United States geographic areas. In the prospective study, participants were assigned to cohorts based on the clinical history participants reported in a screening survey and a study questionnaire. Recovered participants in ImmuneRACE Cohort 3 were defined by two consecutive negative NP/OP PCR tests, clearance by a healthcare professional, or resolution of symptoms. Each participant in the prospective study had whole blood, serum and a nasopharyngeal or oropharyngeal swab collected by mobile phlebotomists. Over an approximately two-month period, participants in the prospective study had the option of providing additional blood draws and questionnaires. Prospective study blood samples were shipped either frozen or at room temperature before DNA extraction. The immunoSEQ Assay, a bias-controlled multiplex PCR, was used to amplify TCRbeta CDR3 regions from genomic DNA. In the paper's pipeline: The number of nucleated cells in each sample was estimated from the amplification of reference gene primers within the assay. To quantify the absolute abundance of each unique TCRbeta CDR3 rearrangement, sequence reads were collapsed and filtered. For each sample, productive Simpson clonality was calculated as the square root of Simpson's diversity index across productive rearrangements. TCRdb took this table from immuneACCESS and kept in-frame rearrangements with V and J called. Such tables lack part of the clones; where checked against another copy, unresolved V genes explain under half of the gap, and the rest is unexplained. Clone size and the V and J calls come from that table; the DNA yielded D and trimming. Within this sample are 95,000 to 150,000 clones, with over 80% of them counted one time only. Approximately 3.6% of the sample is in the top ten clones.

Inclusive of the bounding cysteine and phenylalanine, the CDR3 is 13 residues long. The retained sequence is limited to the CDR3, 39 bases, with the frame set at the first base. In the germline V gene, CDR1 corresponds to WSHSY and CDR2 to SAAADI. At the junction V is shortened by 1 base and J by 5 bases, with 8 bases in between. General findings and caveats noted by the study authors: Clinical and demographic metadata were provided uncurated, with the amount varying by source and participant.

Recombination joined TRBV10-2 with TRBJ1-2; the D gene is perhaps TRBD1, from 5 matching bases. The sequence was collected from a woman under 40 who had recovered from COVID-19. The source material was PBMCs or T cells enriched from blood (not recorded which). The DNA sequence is TGCGCCAGCAGTGAGTGGCGGGGGTATGGCTACACCTTC. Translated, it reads CASSEWRGYGYTF.